The 21 T cell receptor beta chains listed next were all sequenced from one sample in a study of T cells in Graves' hyperthyroidism and ophthalmopathy. Amplification yielded TCR beta CDR3 regions, with RNA transcripts as the source. With the HTBI primer set, the TCR CDR3 went through a first round of RT-PCR. Each CDR3 protein is one row after TCRdb ran MiXCR on the multiplex PCR reads. The repertoire includes around 660,000 distinct CDR3 sequences, roughly 46% of them detected once, and 7% to 7.5% sits in the top ten. Sequenced sample: peripheral blood or thyroid tissue (not recorded which). The receptors stem from an adult man with Graves' disease, either hyperthyroidism or ophthalmopathy (not recorded which).

The rearrangement uses TRBV9 and TRBJ2-7, with D hard to call. Germline values: CDR1 SGDLS, CDR2 YYNGEE. The germline V and J ends were trimmed by 3 bases and 2 bases, with 15 bases remaining between them. The CDR3 is 15 amino acids. This CDR3 is CASSESMGGTYEQYF. Written as DNA, the CDR3 is TGTGCCAGCAGCGAATCGATGGGCGGTACCTACGAGCAGTACTTC.

The chain has TRBV15 and TRBJ2-6; no definite D call. The CDR3 totals 11 residues. Germline V gene lookup returns CDR1 LNHNV and CDR2 YYDKDF (reference sequence). Trimming took 3 bases from V and 10 from J, leaving 4 bases between them. The CDR3 here is CATSRVNVLTF. The CDR3 bases are TGTGCCACCAGCAGGGTTAACGTCCTGACTTTC.

The sample holds one count of this clonotype. A single base separates this from a much larger clone, so it may be a read error. The V call is TRBV7-9, the J call TRBJ2-7, with TRBD1 identical over 8 bases. Losses at the gene ends were 3 bases for V and 7 bases for J; bases not matched to a gene: 5. Germline V CDR1 and CDR2: SEHNR, FQNEAQ (reference sequence). The CDR3 consists of 13 residues. CDR3 in amino acids: CASSFRHRGEQYF. CDR3 DNA sequence: TGTGCCAGCAGCTTCCGGCACAGGGGGGAGCAGTACTTC.

This clonotype was recorded a few times. The chain recombines TRBV14 with TRBJ1-2, with D hard to call. The V gene lost 4 bases and the J gene lost 2 bases, with 8 bases spanning the gap. Germline V gene data show CDR1 as SGHDN and CDR2 as FVKESK. This CDR3 contains 13 residues. In DNA, the CDR3 is TGTGCCAGCAGCCCCGGGAAAAACTATGGCTACACCTTC. Its translation: CASSPGKNYGYTF.

The genes are TRBV9 and TRBJ2-5; 7 positions match TRBD1. The CDR3 totals 14 residues. V trimming: 0 bases; J trimming: 4 bases; junction bases outside the gene matches: 3. Germline loops: CDR1 SGDLS, CDR2 YYNGEE. CDR3 sequence reads: CASSVESGGETQYF. CDR3 DNA: TGTGCCAGCAGCGTAGAATCAGGGGGAGAGACCCAGTACTTC.

This clonotype occurred a few times. The V call is TRBV12-3 or TRBV12-4, the J call TRBJ1-5; D not resolved. Trimming removed 2 bases at V and 5 bases at J, with 7 bases between. The CDR3 is 13 amino acids. Here the CDR3 reads CASSLWMDQPQHF. In nucleotides, the CDR3 is TGTGCCAGCAGTTTATGGATGGATCAGCCCCAGCATTTT.

Many counts were recorded for this clonotype. The chain links TRBV7-2 to TRBJ2-7, with unresolved D. The germline V gene encodes CDR1 SGHTA and CDR2 FQGNSA. The CDR3 runs to 13 residues. Trimming took off 5 bases at V and 1 base at J, with 9 bases between the two ends. For the CDR3, the DNA is TGTGCCAGCAGCCCCAGGATGTCCTACGAGCAGTACTTC. Its protein is CASSPRMSYEQYF.

This clonotype was detected only a few times. The junction and the germline gene differ at one end; a read error may be behind it. The chain links TRBV11-2 to TRBJ2-7; tentative D call: TRBD1 (6 bases). CDR1 and CDR2 from the germline V gene are SGHAT and FQNNGV. The CDR3 contains 13 residues. This CDR3 is CASSQRDPAGVNF. For the CDR3, the DNA is TGTGCCAGCAGCCAAAGAGACCCGGCAGGGGTGAACTTC.

The chain couples TRBV20-1 to TRBJ1-4; D gene unclear. V shed 7 bases and J shed 4 bases, with 19 bases lying between them. The germline CDR1 and CDR2 sequences are DFQATT and SNEGSKA (reference sequence). This CDR3 region has 15 residues. The CDR3 DNA sequence: TGCAGTGTACGCCCGGGCGTCCTGAATAATGAAAAACTGTTTTTT. Protein: CSVRPGVLNNEKLFF.

This clonotype was observed at least ten times. The V call is TRBV2, the J call TRBJ1-1, with D unclear. V lost 7 bases and J lost 5, with 5 bases in between. CDR3 size: 10 residues. The germline CDR1 and CDR2 sequences are SNHLY and FYNNEI. CDR3 loop: CASIVTEAFF. For the CDR3, the DNA is TGTGCCAGCATCGTTACTGAAGCTTTCTTT.

This clonotype was detected a few times. The gene calls are TRBV25-1 and TRBJ1-6, with D possibly matching TRBD1 (6 bases). CDR1 is MGHDK, CDR2 SYGVNS, per germline. The CDR3 has 15 amino acids. Trimming removed 6 bases at V and 5 bases at J, with 14 bases between. The CDR3 reads CASSEGVRHNSPLHF. CDR3 nucleotide sequence: TGTGCCAGCAGCGAGGGGGTTCGCCATAATTCACCCCTCCACTTT.

The chain recombines TRBV2 with TRBJ1-6; 7 bases match TRBD1. Germline V gene sequence: CDR1 SNHLY, CDR2 FYNNEI. The CDR3 length is 15 residues. After removal of 3 bases from V and 9 bases from J, the junction contained 8 bases not matched to a gene. The CDR3 DNA follows: TGTGCCAGCAGTGAGGGGGTCAGGGGGAGTTCACCCCTCCACTTT. Its protein product is CASSEGVRGSSPLHF.

This clonotype has ten or more counts. The chain carries TRBV7-8 and TRBJ1-5; D is possibly TRBD1 (6 bases). Trimming shortened V by 1 base and J by 6 bases, and 16 bases separated the two germline ends. The CDR3 runs to 16 residues. Germline values: CDR1 SGHVS, CDR2 FQNEAQ. DNA for the CDR3: TGTGCCAGCAGCTTAGTCTTAGGGGGAAAGTTTCAGCCCCAGCATTTT. This gives the protein CASSLVLGGKFQPQHF.

V is TRBV9 and J is TRBJ1-1; 12 bases map to TRBD1. This CDR3 is 16 amino acids long. After removal of 0 bases from V and 4 bases from J, the junction contained 4 bases not matched to a gene. The germline V gene encodes CDR1 SGDLS and CDR2 YYNGEE. The CDR3 sequence: CASSVAGQGALTEAFF. DNA of the CDR3: TGTGCCAGCAGCGTAGCGGGACAGGGGGCCCTCACTGAAGCTTTCTTT. Filled out from reference TRBV9 and TRBJ1-1, the complete variable domain reads DSGVTQTPKHLITATGQRVTLRCSPRSGDLSVYWYQQSLDQGLQFLIQYYNGEERAKGNILERFSAQQFPDLHSELNLSSLELGDSALYFCASSVAGQGALTEAFFGQGTRLTVV.

For this clonotype: The junction shows a germline mismatch at one end, possibly a read error. The chain couples TRBV10-3 to TRBJ2-7; TRBD2 is a possible D gene (6 bases). Germline V gene sequence: CDR1 ENHRY, CDR2 SYGVKD. The CDR3 totals 15 residues. The DNA of the CDR3 is TGTGCCAGCAGTTACGAAGTAACGGCGGGGTACGAGCAGTACTTC. Translated, it gives CASSYEVTAGYEQYF.

This clonotype appeared a few times. The chain uses TRBV28 and TRBJ2-7; tentatively, D is TRBD2 (6 bases). V was pared by 6 bases and J by 2 bases, with 17 bases between. Germline CDR1 MDHEN, CDR2 SYDVKM. CDR3 size: 15 residues. The CDR3 nucleotides read TGTGCCAGCAGACCCCGGGACTCATTCCCCTACGAGCAGTACTTC. Translating gives CASRPRDSFPYEQYF.

In this sample, this clonotype turned up a few times. The rearrangement joins TRBV7-2 to TRBJ1-4, with no clear D. Germline assignment: CDR1 SGHTA and CDR2 FQGNSA. The CDR3 extends over 13 amino acids. The V and J ends lost 5 bases and 8 bases respectively, with 12 bases between them. CDR3: CASSLTRIEKLFF. The CDR3, as DNA: TGTGCCAGCAGCCTCACGAGAATCGAAAAACTGTTTTTT.

The chain has TRBV12-3 or TRBV12-4 and TRBJ1-5; D might be TRBD1 (5 bases). Trimming pared 5 bases from V and 7 bases from J, leaving 18 bases between. This CDR3 has 15 amino acids. In DNA form, the CDR3 reads TGTGCCAGCAGTGAAGCGAGGGGAGAGCGGCAGCCCCAGCATTTT. This translates into CASSEARGERQPQHF.

This chain links TRBV15 with TRBJ2-5, with D possibly TRBD1 on 5 matching bases. The V and J ends lost 0 bases and 1 base respectively, with 9 bases between them. The CDR3 totals 15 residues. The germline CDR1 and CDR2 sequences are LNHNV and YYDKDF (reference sequence). This CDR3 is CATSRDRQIQETQYF. CDR3 DNA sequence: TGTGCCACCAGCAGAGATCGACAGATCCAAGAGACCCAGTACTTC.

J is TRBJ2-7 and V is TRBV7-6, with D unclear. From germline, CDR1 is SGHVS and CDR2 FNYEAQ. The CDR3 contains 14 residues. Trimming pared 2 bases from V and 0 bases from J, leaving 8 bases between. CDR3: CASSLQESSYEQYF. CDR3 bases: TGTGCCAGCAGCTTACAGGAGAGCTCCTACGAGCAGTACTTC.

In this sample, this clonotype turned up many times. This chain links TRBV7-9 with TRBJ1-1; D gene uncertain. The CDR3 loop spans 13 amino acids. Trimming shortened V by 7 bases and J by 3 bases, and 12 bases separated the two germline ends. CDR1 SEHNR and CDR2 FQNEAQ come from the germline V gene (reference sequence). CDR3 DNA sequence: TGTGCCAGCATTCGGGTTCGGGACACTGAAGCTTTCTTT. It encodes CASIRVRDTEAFF.